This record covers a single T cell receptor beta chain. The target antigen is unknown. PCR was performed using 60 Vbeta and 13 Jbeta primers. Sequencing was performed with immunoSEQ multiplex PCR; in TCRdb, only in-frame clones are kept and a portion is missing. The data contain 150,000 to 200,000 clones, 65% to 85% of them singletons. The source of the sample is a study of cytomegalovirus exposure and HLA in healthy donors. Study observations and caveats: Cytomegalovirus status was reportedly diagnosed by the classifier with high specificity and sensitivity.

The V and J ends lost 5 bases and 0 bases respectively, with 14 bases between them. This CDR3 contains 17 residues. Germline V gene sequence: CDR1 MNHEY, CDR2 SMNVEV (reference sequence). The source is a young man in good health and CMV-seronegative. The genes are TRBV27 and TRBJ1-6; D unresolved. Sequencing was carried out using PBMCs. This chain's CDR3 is CASSQNLQSSYNSPLHF. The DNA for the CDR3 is TGTGCCAGCAGTCAGAATCTTCAAAGCTCCTATAATTCACCCCTCCACTTT.